This TCR beta chain stems from a study of blood T cell repertoires in COVID-19. On the study more broadly: Samples taken during acute and convalescent COVID-19 were collected in the United States, Italy and Spain.

Only in-frame clones appear in the TCRdb table, and some are missing; sequencing was by immunoSEQ multiplex PCR. This sample yields about 380,000 clones, of which 88% are seen a single time; about 1.1% belongs to the top ten. This CDR3 comprises 13 residues. Trimming stripped 3 bases from V and 5 bases from J, with 11 bases between. The germline CDR1 and CDR2 sequences are SGHRS and YFSETQ. What was sequenced was PBMCs or T cells enriched from blood (not recorded which). This TCR came from a young woman who had recovered from COVID-19. The gene calls are TRBV5-1 and TRBJ1-1; weak D call: TRBD1 (5 bases). In DNA, the CDR3 is TGCGCCAGCAGCTCGGACATGCAAACTGAAGCTTTCTTT. This translates into CASSSDMQTEAFF.